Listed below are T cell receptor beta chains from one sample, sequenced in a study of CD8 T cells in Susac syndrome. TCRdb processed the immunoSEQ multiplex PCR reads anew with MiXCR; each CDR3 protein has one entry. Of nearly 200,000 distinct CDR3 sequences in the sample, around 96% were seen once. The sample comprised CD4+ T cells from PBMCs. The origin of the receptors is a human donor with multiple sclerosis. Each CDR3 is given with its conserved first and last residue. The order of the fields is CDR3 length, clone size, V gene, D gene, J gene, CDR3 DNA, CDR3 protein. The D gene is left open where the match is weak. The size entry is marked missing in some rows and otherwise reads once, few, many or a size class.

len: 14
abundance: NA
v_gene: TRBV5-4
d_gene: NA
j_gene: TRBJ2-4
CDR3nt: TGTGCCAGCAGCTTGGGAATAACCAAAAACATTCAGTACTTC
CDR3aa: CASSLGITKNIQYF

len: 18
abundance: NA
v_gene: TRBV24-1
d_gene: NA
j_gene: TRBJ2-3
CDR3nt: TGTGCCACCAGTGATTTGCTTGTCGAGCCCGGGGCGGCAGATACGCAGTATTTT
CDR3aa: CATSDLLVEPGAADTQYF

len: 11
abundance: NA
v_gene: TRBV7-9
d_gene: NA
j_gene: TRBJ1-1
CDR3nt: TGTGCCAGCAGCCCAGCGCCCGCAGCTTTCTTT
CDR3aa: CASSPAPAAFF

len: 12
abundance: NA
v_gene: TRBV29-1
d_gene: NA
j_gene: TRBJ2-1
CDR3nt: TGCAGCGCGGCCCGGGGTCGGGATGAGCAGTTCTTC
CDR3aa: CSAARGRDEQFF

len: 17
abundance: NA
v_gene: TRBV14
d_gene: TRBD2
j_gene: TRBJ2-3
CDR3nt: TGTGCCAGCAGCCAAGATCCGGGACTAGCGGGGAAGAGGGTGCAGTATTTT
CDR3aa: CASSQDPGLAGKRVQYF

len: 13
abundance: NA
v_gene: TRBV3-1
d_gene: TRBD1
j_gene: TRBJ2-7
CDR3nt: TGTGCCAGCAATATTCAGGGGGCTTACGAGCAGTACTTC
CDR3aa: CASNIQGAYEQYF

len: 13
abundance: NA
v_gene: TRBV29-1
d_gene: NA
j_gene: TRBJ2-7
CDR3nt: TGCAGCGTTGGATGGGCAGGACCCTACGAGCAGTACTTC
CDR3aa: CSVGWAGPYEQYF

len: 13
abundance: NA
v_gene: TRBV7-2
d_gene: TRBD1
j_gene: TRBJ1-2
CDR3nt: TGTGCTGGGACAGGGGGCTGGTGGTATGGCTACACCTTC
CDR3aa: CAGTGGWWYGYTF

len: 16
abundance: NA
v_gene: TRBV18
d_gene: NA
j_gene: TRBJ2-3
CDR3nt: TGTGCCAGCTCACCATGGGCTTCAGATGGAGCGGATACGCAGTATTTT
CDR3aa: CASSPWASDGADTQYF

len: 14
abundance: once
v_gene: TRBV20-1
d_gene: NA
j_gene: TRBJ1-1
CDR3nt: TGCAGTGCTAGTCGATTACGAGGGGACACTGAAGCTTTCTTT
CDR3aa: CSASRLRGDTEAFF

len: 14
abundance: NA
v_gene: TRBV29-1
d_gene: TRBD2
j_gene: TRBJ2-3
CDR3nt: TGCAGCGTAGCTACTAGCGGGATTACAGATACGCAGTATTTT
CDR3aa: CSVATSGITDTQYF

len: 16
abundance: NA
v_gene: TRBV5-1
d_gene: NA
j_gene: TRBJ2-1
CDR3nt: TGCGCCAGCAGCTCCCTGACTAGAGGGTCGGGCAATGAGCAGTTCTTC
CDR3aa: CASSSLTRGSGNEQFF

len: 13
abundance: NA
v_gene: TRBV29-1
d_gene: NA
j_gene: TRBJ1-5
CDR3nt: TGCAGCGTCGGTCGGGGAACCAATCAGCCCCAGCATTTT
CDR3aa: CSVGRGTNQPQHF

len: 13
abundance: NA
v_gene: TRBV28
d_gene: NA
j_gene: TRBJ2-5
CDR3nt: TGTGCCAGCAGATCGCCCTCCCAAGAGACCCAGTACTTC
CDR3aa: CASRSPSQETQYF

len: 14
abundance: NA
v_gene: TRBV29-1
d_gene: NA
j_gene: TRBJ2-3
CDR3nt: TGCAGCGCCCTTAGGGCTTACCATTCAGATACGCAGTATTTT
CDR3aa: CSALRAYHSDTQYF

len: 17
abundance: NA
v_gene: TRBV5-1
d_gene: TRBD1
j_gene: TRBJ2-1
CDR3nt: TGCGCCAGCAGCTTGGCCCTATCGGGACAGGGGGCGAATGAGCAGTTCTTC
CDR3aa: CASSLALSGQGANEQFF

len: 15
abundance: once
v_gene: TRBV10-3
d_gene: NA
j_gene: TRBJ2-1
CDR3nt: TGTGCCATCAGTCCGGTAGTAGCATTCTACAATGAGCAGTTCTTC
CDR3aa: CAISPVVAFYNEQFF

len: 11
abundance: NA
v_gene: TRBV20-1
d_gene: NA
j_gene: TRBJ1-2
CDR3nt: TGCAGTGCTAGAGATAGGAATGGCTACACCTTC
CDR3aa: CSARDRNGYTF

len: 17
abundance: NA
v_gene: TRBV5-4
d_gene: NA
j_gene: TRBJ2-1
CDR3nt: TGTGCCAGCAGCTTAAAAAAGGACAGCTTATCATACAATGAGCAGTTCTTC
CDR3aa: CASSLKKDSLSYNEQFF

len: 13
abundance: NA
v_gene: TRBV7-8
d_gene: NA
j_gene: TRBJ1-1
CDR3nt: TGTGCCAGCAGCTCAGAGTTGAACACTGAAGCTTTCTTT
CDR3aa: CASSSELNTEAFF

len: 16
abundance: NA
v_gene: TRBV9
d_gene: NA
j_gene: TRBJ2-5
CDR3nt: TGTGCCAGCAGCGTATCCGCTAGGGAGTGGCAAGAGACCCAGTACTTC
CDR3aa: CASSVSAREWQETQYF

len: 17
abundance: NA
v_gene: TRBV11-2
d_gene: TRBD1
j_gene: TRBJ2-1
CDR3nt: TGTGCCAGCAGCTTAGGAGTACTTAGAGACAGGGACAATGAGCAGTTCTTC
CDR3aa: CASSLGVLRDRDNEQFF

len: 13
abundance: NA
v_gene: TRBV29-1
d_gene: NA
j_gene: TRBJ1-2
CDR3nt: TGCAGCGTTGAAAAAGGTCGGGGCTATGGCTACACCTTC
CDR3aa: CSVEKGRGYGYTF

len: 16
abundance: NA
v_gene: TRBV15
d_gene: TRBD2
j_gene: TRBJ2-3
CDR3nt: TGTGCCACCAGCAGACCACCGGGACTAAACACAGATACGCAGTATTTT
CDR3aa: CATSRPPGLNTDTQYF

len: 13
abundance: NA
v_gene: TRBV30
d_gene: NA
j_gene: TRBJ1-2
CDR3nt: TGTGCCTGGAGTCTACAGGGCAACTATGGCTACACCTTC
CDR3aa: CAWSLQGNYGYTF

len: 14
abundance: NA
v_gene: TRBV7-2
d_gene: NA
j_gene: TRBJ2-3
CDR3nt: TGTGCCAGCAGCTTAGACTGGGGAACAGATACGCAGTATTTT
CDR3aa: CASSLDWGTDTQYF